This T cell receptor beta chain was obtained from a study of blood T cell repertoires in COVID-19. In the study overall: Whether acute or convalescent, the COVID-19 samples came from the United States, Italy and Spain. Sources were T cells, B-cell-depleted T cells, or PBMCs; the material itself was cDNA or gDNA.

Authors' methods: Estimation of nucleated cell counts was performed using reference gene primer amplification. Measured with immunoSEQ multiplex PCR; TCRdb has only the in-frame clones, and not every one. V and J calls and clone size are as listed in that table; D and trimming were resolved from the DNA. This sample has 240,000 or so clones, with roughly 83% found just once. The CDR3 is 17 residues long. Trimming removed 7 bases from V and 7 bases from J; junction bases left unmatched: 18. Germline-derived CDR1 and CDR2 are MNHEY and SMNVEV (reference sequence). This TCR was sampled from a woman aged 80 or older with acute or convalescent COVID-19. This chain links TRBV27 with TRBJ2-3; 9 bases align to TRBD1. The sequencing input was peripheral blood. CDR3 coding DNA: TGTGCCAGCACCTCAGACCCTACAGGGGGCTGGCTGTATACGCAGTATTTT. This sequence encodes CASTSDPTGGWLYTQYF.